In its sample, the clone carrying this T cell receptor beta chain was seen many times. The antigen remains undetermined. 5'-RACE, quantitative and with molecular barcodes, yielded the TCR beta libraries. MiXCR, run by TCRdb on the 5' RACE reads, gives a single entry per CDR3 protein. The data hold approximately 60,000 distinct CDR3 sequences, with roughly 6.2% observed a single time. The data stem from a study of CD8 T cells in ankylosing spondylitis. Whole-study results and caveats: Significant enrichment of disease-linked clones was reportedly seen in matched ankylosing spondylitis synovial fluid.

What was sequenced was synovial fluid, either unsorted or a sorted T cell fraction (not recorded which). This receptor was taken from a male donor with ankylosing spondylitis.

The CDR3 region is CASSASGGNTGELFF. The CDR3 coding sequence is TGTGCCAGCAGTGCCTCGGGGGGGAACACCGGGGAGCTGTTTTTT. This rearrangement joins TRBV6-4 to TRBJ2-2; 7 positions match TRBD2. Germline V gives CDR1 MRHNA, CDR2 SNTAGT. V trimming: 4 bases; J trimming: 1 base; junction bases outside the gene matches: 3. The CDR3 has 15 amino acids.